Following are 29 T cell receptor beta chains from one sample sequenced in a study of T-cell reconstitution after alpha-beta-depleted transplantation in children. TCRbeta library construction was performed incorporating unique molecular identifiers. From the PCR reads, TCRdb called clonotypes with MiXCR, one entry per CDR3 protein. Of about 24,000 distinct CDR3 sequences listed, roughly 11% are singletons. This specimen was PBMCs from the stem cell graft donor, taken from the stem cell graft. The receptors were sampled from a human donor who donated a stem cell graft to a child with chronic granulomatous disease.

The table lists this clonotype with many counts. This chain links TRBV5-1 with TRBJ2-3; D uncertain. Germline loops: CDR1 SGHRS, CDR2 YFSETQ. Trimming took 0 bases from V and 1 from J, leaving 3 bases between them. The CDR3 is 13 amino acids. In nucleotides, the CDR3 is TGCGCCAGCAGCTTGGGACGCACAGATACGCAGTATTTT. Its translation: CASSLGRTDTQYF.

There are many counts of this clonotype. This sequence joins TRBV5-1 and TRBJ2-2; 8 bases align to TRBD2. CDR1 is SGHRS, CDR2 YFSETQ, per germline. The ends lost 3 bases at V and 5 bases at J; junction bases unmatched: 6. The CDR3 spans 15 residues. CDR3 coding DNA: TGCGCCAGCAGCTACAACGGGAGGGGTACCGGGGAGCTGTTTTTT. It is translated as CASSYNGRGTGELFF.

This clonotype has a count of ten or more. This chain connects TRBV9 to TRBJ2-7; D unresolved. The CDR3 contains 13 residues. V gave up 0 bases and J gave up 5 bases, with 9 bases separating them. The germline gives CDR1 SGDLS, CDR2 YYNGEE. The CDR3 region is CASSVAVGDEQYF. CDR3 coding DNA: TGTGCCAGCAGCGTAGCGGTTGGAGACGAGCAGTACTTC.

This clonotype was seen repeatedly, ten times or more. The genes are TRBV29-1 and TRBJ2-2; D uncertain. In germline, CDR1 is SQVTM, CDR2 ANQGSEA. This CDR3 has 12 residues. V was cut by 4 bases and J by 7 bases, with 10 bases left in between. In DNA, the CDR3 is TGCAGCGTTGTCACAAGGGACGGGGAGCTGTTTTTT. Protein product: CSVVTRDGELFF.

The genes are TRBV5-6 and TRBJ2-4; D remains ambiguous. The germline V gene has CDR1 SGHDT and CDR2 YYEEEE. The CDR3 has 15 amino acids. V was clipped by 9 bases and J by 2 bases, with 18 bases between them. CDR3 bases: TGTGCCATGAGCCCCGGGCAGACACCCAAAAACATTCAGTACTTC. Translated, it gives CAMSPGQTPKNIQYF.

This clonotype has ten or more counts. The chain employs TRBV15 and TRBJ1-3; possible D gene TRBD1, 5 bases. Germline V gives CDR1 LNHNV, CDR2 YYDKDF (reference sequence). Between the trimmed V and J ends, which lost 9 bases and 0 bases, there was a span of 9 bases. CDR3 size: 13 residues. CDR3 nucleotides: TGTGCCACTCAGGGAAGCTCTGGAAACACCATATATTTT. It is translated as CATQGSSGNTIYF.

This clonotype was seen at least ten times. The genes are TRBV29-1 and TRBJ2-5; the D gene is possibly TRBD2 (6 bases). The CDR3 runs to 13 residues. The germline V and J ends were trimmed by 0 bases and 5 bases, with 10 bases remaining between them. Per the germline V gene, CDR1 is SQVTM and CDR2 is ANQGSEA. The CDR3 coding sequence is TGCAGCGTTGAAGATGGTCTAGCGGAGACCCAGTACTTC. This sequence encodes CSVEDGLAETQYF.

Of note for this clonotype: Here the CDR3 omits its conserved ending phenylalanine or tryptophan, so a read error is the likely source. The rearrangement uses TRBV14 and TRBJ2-1; a weak D match, TRBD2 (5 bases). Deletions cut 5 bases from V and 5 bases from J, with 10 bases between. The germline gives CDR1 SGHDN, CDR2 FVKESK. This CDR3 is built from 13 residues. CDR3 protein: CASSEFSDNEQFL. CDR3 coding DNA: TGTGCCAGCAGCGAGTTTAGCGACAATGAGCAGTTCTTG.

This clonotype was counted many times. The J gene is TRBJ2-7, the V gene TRBV20-1; 8 nucleotides line up with TRBD1. Germline values: CDR1 DFQATT, CDR2 SNEGSKA (reference sequence). V lost 6 bases to trimming and J lost 6 bases; unmatched junction nucleotides: 16. This CDR3 comprises 15 residues. The CDR3 region has the DNA TGCAGTGCAAACGAGCCGGGACAGGTCTTCAGCGAGCAGTACTTC. This sequence encodes CSANEPGQVFSEQYF.

This clonotype was observed at least ten times. A much larger clone lies a single base off, so this may be a read error. The chain employs TRBV20-1 and TRBJ2-6; D remains ambiguous. This CDR3 comprises 16 residues. The germline V gene encodes CDR1 DFQATT and CDR2 SNEGSKA (reference sequence). The CDR3 reads CCARDDVGAGANVLTF. The CDR3 coding sequence is TGCTGTGCTAGAGACGACGTTGGCGCTGGGGCCAACGTCCTGACTTTC.

In this sample, this clonotype is medium-sized (0.01 to 0.1%). The CDR3 reads CASSPGGRWNTEAFF. The CDR3 DNA sequence: TGCGCCAGCAGCCCAGGCGGCCGATGGAACACTGAAGCTTTCTTT. The J gene is TRBJ1-1, the V gene TRBV5-1; D unresolved. Germline lookup yields CDR1 SGHRS and CDR2 YFSETQ. Trimming took 4 bases from V and 1 from J, leaving 14 bases between them. The CDR3 has 15 residues.

This clonotype was found many times. The chain recombines TRBV5-5 with TRBJ2-2; 7 nucleotides match TRBD1. The J segment lost 4 bases and the V segment lost 0 bases, leaving 3 bases of the junction unmatched. Per the germline V gene, CDR1 is SGHKS and CDR2 is YYEKEE (reference sequence). The CDR3 covers 15 residues. For the CDR3, the DNA is TGTGCCAGCAGCTTGGGACAGGGTATCACCGGGGAGCTGTTTTTT. Protein: CASSLGQGITGELFF.

This clonotype occurred many times. The chain employs TRBV2 and TRBJ2-7; unclear D gene. Deletions cut 6 bases from V and 5 bases from J, with 5 bases between. Germline CDR1 SNHLY, CDR2 FYNNEI. This CDR3 has 10 amino acids. CDR3 in amino acids: CASRGNEQYF. The CDR3 DNA reads as TGTGCCAGCAGAGGCAACGAGCAGTACTTC. The complete variable domain, with remaining parts taken from reference TRBV2 and TRBJ2-7, reads EPEVTQTPSHQVTQMGQEVILRCVPISNHLYFYWYRQILGQKVEFLVSFYNNEISEKSEIFDDQFSVERPDGSNFTLKIRSTKLEDSAMYFCASRGNEQYFGPGTRLTVT.

This clonotype was counted many times. J is TRBJ2-7 and V is TRBV10-3, with D tentatively TRBD2 (6 bases). Trimming cost V 0 bases and J 3 bases, with 9 bases left between them. Germline CDR1 reads ENHRY; CDR2 reads SYGVKD. The CDR3 is 14 residues long. In nucleotides, the CDR3 is TGTGCCATCAGTGAGTCGGAGGGGCGCTACGAGCAGTACTTC. Translating gives CAISESEGRYEQYF.

Notes on this clonotype: Germline is not matched at one junction end, which may reflect a read error. The V gene is TRBV12-3 or TRBV12-4, the J gene TRBJ2-1; 7 bases map to TRBD1. CDR3 size: 16 residues. This chain's CDR3 is CASSREPRQGHNEQFF. For the CDR3, the DNA is TGTGCCAGCAGTAGGGAACCGCGACAGGGACACAATGAGCAGTTCTTT.

This clonotype has at least ten counts. The V call is TRBV29-1, the J call TRBJ2-5, with D uncertain. With 4 bases removed from V and 3 bases from J, the gap between germline ends came to 12 bases. The CDR3 is 13 residues long. Germline loops: CDR1 SQVTM, CDR2 ANQGSEA. DNA for the CDR3: TGCAGCGTTGTCGAACGGGCGAAAGAGACCCAGTACTTC. Its protein product is CSVVERAKETQYF.

In its sample, this clonotype was seen many times. The V gene is TRBV15, the J gene TRBJ1-1, with D tentatively TRBD1 (6 bases). With 0 bases removed from V and 8 bases from J, the gap between germline ends came to 10 bases. Germline V CDR1 and CDR2: LNHNV, YYDKDF (reference sequence). The CDR3 loop spans 13 amino acids. CDR3 DNA: TGTGCCACCAGCAGAGAGACCGGGACAGAAGCTTTCTTT. It yields the protein CATSRETGTEAFF.

This clonotype was observed at least ten times. The J gene is TRBJ2-1, the V gene TRBV7-6, with 11 bases lining up with TRBD2. The CDR3 spans 17 residues. V lost 1 base and J lost 8; bases outside the gene matches: 10. Germline V gene lookup returns CDR1 SGHVS and CDR2 FNYEAQ. The CDR3 sequence is CASSLDRLAGTGYEQFF. The CDR3 bases are TGTGCCAGCAGCTTAGACCGACTAGCGGGGACAGGGTATGAGCAGTTCTTC. The variable domain in full, with the rest retrieved from reference TRBV7-6 and TRBJ2-1, is GAGVSQSPRYKVTKRGQDVALRCDPISGHVSLYWYRQALGQGPEFLTYFNYEAQQDKSGLPNDRFSAERPEGSISTLTIQRTEQRDSAMYRCASSLDRLAGTGYEQFFGPGTRLTVL.

The CDR3 DNA follows: TGTGCCAGCAGCTTGTTCTTCGGACAGGCTGTAAATTCACCCCTCCACTTT. The encoded protein is CASSLFFGQAVNSPLHF. The V gene is TRBV7-2, the J gene TRBJ1-6, with TRBD1 matching over 7 bases. Germline lookup yields CDR1 SGHTA and CDR2 FQGNSA. The junction had 12 bases not matched to a gene; V was cut back by 3 bases and J by 7 bases. The CDR3 runs to 17 residues.

Ten or more counts support this clonotype. The CDR3 sequence is CASSGNEKLFF. As DNA, the CDR3 is TGTGCCAGCAGCGGAAATGAAAAACTGTTTTTT. V is TRBV7-2 and J is TRBJ1-4, with D unclear. The ends were cut back, 5 bases at V and 5 bases at J, with 3 bases in the middle. CDR3 length: 11 amino acids. Germline V CDR1 and CDR2: SGHTA, FQGNSA.

DNA for the CDR3: TGTGCCATCAGTGAGTCTCATGGGACAGGGTACGATACGCAGTATTTT. Translation: CAISESHGTGYDTQYF. This sequence joins TRBV10-3 and TRBJ2-3; TRBD1 matches 9 bases. The CDR3 covers 16 residues. The V gene end was trimmed by 0 bases and the J gene end by 6 bases; junction bases not matched to a gene: 7. Germline V lookup: CDR1 ENHRY, CDR2 SYGVKD.

This clonotype was observed many times. The chain has TRBV5-1 and TRBJ2-2; no clear D. Germline V gene sequence: CDR1 SGHRS, CDR2 YFSETQ. The CDR3 contains 15 residues. The V end was cut by 0 bases, the J end by 2 bases, with 8 bases between. This chain's CDR3 is CASSLATVNTGELFF. The CDR3, as DNA: TGCGCCAGCAGCTTGGCGACGGTAAACACCGGGGAGCTGTTTTTT.

Ten or more counts support this clonotype. This may be a read error, as it is one base from a much larger clone. This chain connects TRBV12-3 or TRBV12-4 to TRBJ1-1, with 8 bases fitting TRBD1. CDR3 length equals 16 residues. V trimming: 3 bases; J trimming: 11 bases; junction bases outside the gene matches: 17. The CDR3 spells CASSLDRTGIGGGAFF. In DNA, the CDR3 is TGTGCCAGCAGTTTGGATAGGACAGGGATAGGGGGGGGGGCTTTCTTT.

This clonotype was observed at least ten times. The chain carries TRBV20-1 and TRBJ2-5; 10 nucleotides match TRBD2. After removal of 5 bases from V and 2 bases from J, the junction contained 5 bases not matched to a gene. CDR1 DFQATT and CDR2 SNEGSKA come from the germline V gene (reference sequence). The CDR3 consists of 14 residues. The CDR3 loop is CSAPKLAGQETQYF. The CDR3 DNA follows: TGCAGTGCTCCCAAACTAGCGGGGCAAGAGACCCAGTACTTC.

In this sample, this clonotype turned up many times. Here the CDR3 DNA reads TGTGCCAGCAGCCCAATCCGGGACTCCTACAATGAGCAGTTCTTC. Its protein product is CASSPIRDSYNEQFF. The chain uses TRBV7-6 and TRBJ2-1, with D perhaps TRBD2 (5 bases). From germline, CDR1 is SGHVS and CDR2 FNYEAQ. The CDR3 is made up of 15 amino acids. The V gene lost 5 bases and the J gene lost 0 bases, with 11 bases spanning the gap.

Ten or more counts support this clonotype. This chain uses TRBV27 with TRBJ2-7, with unresolved D. The V gene lost 2 bases and the J gene lost 3 bases, with 8 bases spanning the gap. Germline values: CDR1 MNHEY, CDR2 SMNVEV (reference sequence). This CDR3 is 13 amino acids long. The CDR3: CASSLGGSYEQYF. Here the CDR3 DNA reads TGTGCCAGCAGTTTAGGCGGTAGCTACGAGCAGTACTTC.

In this sample, this clonotype turned up many times. This CDR3 reads CSVQRLDHNEQFF. Here the CDR3 DNA reads TGCAGTGTTCAACGACTAGATCACAATGAGCAGTTCTTC. This chain links TRBV20-1 with TRBJ2-1, with D maybe TRBD2 (6 bases). V was pared by 7 bases and J by 5 bases, with 15 bases between. This CDR3 spans 13 amino acids. Germline-derived CDR1 and CDR2 are DFQATT and SNEGSKA (reference sequence).

In its sample, this clonotype was seen many times. The chain couples TRBV20-1 to TRBJ1-1; the D gene is possibly TRBD1 (5 bases). V was shortened by 1 base and J by 3 bases, with 6 bases between the two germline ends. In germline, CDR1 is DFQATT, CDR2 SNEGSKA (reference sequence). This CDR3 region has 12 residues. The CDR3, as DNA: TGCAGTGCTAGAGTCAGGGACACTGAAGCTTTCTTT. Translating gives CSARVRDTEAFF.

This clonotype was seen many times. The rearrangement joins TRBV12-3 or TRBV12-4 to TRBJ2-7; 12 positions agree with TRBD1. The CDR3 runs to 15 residues. V shed 3 bases, J shed 4 bases, and the junction held 4 bases outside the gene matches. The CDR3 DNA reads as TGTGCCAGCAGTTTCCGGGACAGGGGGCTTTACGAGCAGTACTTC. It is translated as CASSFRDRGLYEQYF.